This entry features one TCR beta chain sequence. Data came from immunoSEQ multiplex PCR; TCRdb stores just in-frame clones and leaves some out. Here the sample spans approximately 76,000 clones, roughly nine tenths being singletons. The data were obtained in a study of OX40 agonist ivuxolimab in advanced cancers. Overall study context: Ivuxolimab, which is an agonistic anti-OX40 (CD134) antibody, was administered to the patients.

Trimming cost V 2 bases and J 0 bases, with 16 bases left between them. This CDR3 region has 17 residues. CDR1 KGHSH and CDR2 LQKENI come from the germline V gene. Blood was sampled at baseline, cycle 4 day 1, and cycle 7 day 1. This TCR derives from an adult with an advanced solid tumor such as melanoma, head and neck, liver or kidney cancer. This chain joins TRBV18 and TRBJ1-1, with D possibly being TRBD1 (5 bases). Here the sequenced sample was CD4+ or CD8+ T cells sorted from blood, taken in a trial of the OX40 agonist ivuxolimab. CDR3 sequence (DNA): TGTGCCAGCTCACCAGGCCAGGGTTACACCTTGAACACTGAAGCTTTCTTT. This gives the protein CASSPGQGYTLNTEAFF.